The next 4 T cell receptor beta chains were all read from a single sample in a study of blood T cell repertoires in COVID-19. Sequencing used immunoSEQ multiplex PCR; TCRdb keeps in-frame clones, though not all of them. The table records 75,000 to 100,000 clones, about 88% of them present only once. Sequenced input: peripheral blood. The receptors shown here come from an elderly man with acute or convalescent COVID-19.

This clone was seen just once. The chain links TRBV11-2 to TRBJ1-1; D call uncertain. This CDR3 region has 15 residues. V lost 8 bases to trimming and J lost 4 bases, with 20 bases between them. Per the germline V gene, CDR1 is SGHAT and CDR2 is FQNNGV. CDR3 in amino acids: CASAFRRGFGTEAFF. CDR3 coding DNA: TGTGCCAGCGCCTTTAGAAGAGGGTTTGGCACTGAAGCTTTCTTT.

The chain carries TRBV7-2 and TRBJ1-2; a weak D match, TRBD1 (5 bases). Per germline, CDR1 SGHTA and CDR2 FQGNSA. The length of the CDR3 is 11 residues. Deletions cut 11 bases from V and 4 bases from J, with 11 bases between. In DNA, the CDR3 is TGTGCCGGGGCGGGGGGCTATGGCTACACCTTC. Its protein is CAGAGGYGYTF. Full variable domain (outside the CDR3, taken from reference TRBV7-2 and TRBJ1-2): GAGVSQSPSNKVTEKGKDVELRCDPISGHTALYWYRQSLGQGLEFLIYFQGNSAPDKSGLPSDRFSAERTGGSVSTLTIQRTQQEDSAVYLCAGAGGYGYTFGSGTRLTVV.

The chain couples TRBV6-6 to TRBJ2-1; 9 bases are a match to TRBD1. The CDR3 is 16 residues long. V trimming: 2 bases; J trimming: 7 bases; junction bases outside the gene matches: 9. CDR1 is MNHNY and CDR2 is SVGAGI in the germline V gene (reference sequence). CDR3 coding DNA: TGTGCCAGCAGTTACCCCCGACAGGGGGGAAGTAATGAGCAGTTCTTC. Amino acid sequence: CASSYPRQGGSNEQFF.

J is TRBJ1-6 and V is TRBV6-2 or TRBV6-3; D not certain. The CDR3 totals 13 residues. Trimming removed 3 bases at V and 9 bases at J, with 9 bases between. CDR1 and CDR2 (germline): MNHEY, SVGEGT. This CDR3 is CASSYDWSSPLHF. The CDR3 nucleotides are TGTGCCAGCAGTTATGATTGGAGTTCACCCCTCCACTTT.